The entry that follows covers one T cell receptor beta chain sequence. Its target is unknown. Sample time point: cycle 4 day 1 (C4D1), after less than 7 weeks of nivolumab. Each and every patient relapsed after autologous stem cell transplantation, and patients got differing brentuximab vedotin exposure. Complete response, partial response or progressive disease constituted the best responses recorded. This sample is drawn from a study of PD-1 blockade in classical Hodgkin lymphoma. About the study: Patients had nivolumab dosed at 3 mg/kg, delivered intravenously every 2 weeks. General study results and limits: At baseline, newly diagnosed patients reportedly showed less TCR diversity than healthy donors.

CDR1 and CDR2 from the germline V gene are LNHDA and SQIVND (reference sequence). Trimming pared 6 bases from V and 1 base from J, leaving 13 bases between. The CDR3 covers 15 residues. The data were produced by immunoSEQ multiplex PCR, yet TCRdb's version contains in-frame clones alone and is incomplete. The data hold more than 85,000 clones, with approximately 89% observed a single time. The chain joins TRBV19 to TRBJ1-5; D is possibly TRBD1 (6 bases). The receptor was isolated from a human donor with classical Hodgkin lymphoma. The starting material was peripheral blood mononuclear cells (PBMCs), obtained before the fourth cycle of nivolumab. CDR3 protein: CASSGGGGSNQPQHF. The CDR3 bases are TGTGCCAGTAGCGGAGGGGGGGGGAGCAATCAGCCCCAGCATTTT.